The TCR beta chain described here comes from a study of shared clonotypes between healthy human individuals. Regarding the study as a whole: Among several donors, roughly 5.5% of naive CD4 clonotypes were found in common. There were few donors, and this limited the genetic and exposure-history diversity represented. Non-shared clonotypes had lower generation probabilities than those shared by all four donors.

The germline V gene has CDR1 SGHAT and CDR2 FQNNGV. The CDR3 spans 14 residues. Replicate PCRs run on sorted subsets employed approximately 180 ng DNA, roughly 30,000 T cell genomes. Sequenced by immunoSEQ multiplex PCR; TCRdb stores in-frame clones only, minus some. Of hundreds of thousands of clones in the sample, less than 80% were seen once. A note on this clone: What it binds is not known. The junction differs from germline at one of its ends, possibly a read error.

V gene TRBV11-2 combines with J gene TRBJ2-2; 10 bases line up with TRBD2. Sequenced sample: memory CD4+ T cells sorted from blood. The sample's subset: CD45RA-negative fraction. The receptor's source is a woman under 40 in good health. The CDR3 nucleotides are TGTGCCAGCAGCTTAGGTCTAGCGGGAGAAATGCCCATTTTT. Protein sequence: CASSLGLAGEMPIF.